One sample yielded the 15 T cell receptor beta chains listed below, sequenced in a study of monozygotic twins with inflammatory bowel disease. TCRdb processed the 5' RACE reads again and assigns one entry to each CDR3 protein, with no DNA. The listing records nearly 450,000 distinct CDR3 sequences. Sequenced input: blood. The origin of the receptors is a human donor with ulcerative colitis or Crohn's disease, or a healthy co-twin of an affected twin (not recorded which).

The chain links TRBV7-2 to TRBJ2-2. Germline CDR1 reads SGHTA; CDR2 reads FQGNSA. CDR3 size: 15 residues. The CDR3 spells CASSGRSTPSGELFF. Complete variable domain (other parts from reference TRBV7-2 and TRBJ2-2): GAGVSQSPSNKVTEKGKDVELRCDPISGHTALYWYRQSLGQGLEFLIYFQGNSAPDKSGLPSDRFSAERTGGSVSTLTIQRTQQEDSAVYLCASSGRSTPSGELFFGEGSRLTVL.

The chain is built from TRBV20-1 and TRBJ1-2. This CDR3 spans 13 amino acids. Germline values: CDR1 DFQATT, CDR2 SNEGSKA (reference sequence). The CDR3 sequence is CSARDPVHYGYTF.

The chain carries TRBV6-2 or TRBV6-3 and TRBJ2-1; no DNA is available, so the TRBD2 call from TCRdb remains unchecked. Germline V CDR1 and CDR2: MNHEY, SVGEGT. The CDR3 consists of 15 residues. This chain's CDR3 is CASSYGRPVYNEQFF.

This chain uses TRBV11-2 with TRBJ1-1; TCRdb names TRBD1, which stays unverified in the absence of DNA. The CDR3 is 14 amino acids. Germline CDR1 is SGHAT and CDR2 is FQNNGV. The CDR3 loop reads CASSLDRQDRGAFF.

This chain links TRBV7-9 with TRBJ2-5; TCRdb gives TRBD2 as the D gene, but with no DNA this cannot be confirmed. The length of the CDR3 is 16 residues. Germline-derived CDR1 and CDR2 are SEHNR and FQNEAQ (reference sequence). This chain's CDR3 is CASSPRSSGLEETQYF.

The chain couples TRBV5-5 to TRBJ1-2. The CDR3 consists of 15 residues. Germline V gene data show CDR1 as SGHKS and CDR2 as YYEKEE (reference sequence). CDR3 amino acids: CASSLEGRTYYGYTF.

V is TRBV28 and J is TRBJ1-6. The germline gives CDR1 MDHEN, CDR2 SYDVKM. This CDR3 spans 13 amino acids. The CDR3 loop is CASSLEYKSPLHF.

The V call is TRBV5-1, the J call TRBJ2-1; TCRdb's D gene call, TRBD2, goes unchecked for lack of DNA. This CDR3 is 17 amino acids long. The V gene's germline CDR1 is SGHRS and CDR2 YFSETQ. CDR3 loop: CASSLNSGGTSYNEQFF.

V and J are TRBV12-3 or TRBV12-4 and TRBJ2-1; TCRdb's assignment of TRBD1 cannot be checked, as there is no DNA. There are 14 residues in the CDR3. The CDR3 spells CASGIAGGFDEQFF.

CDR3 region: CASSLIAGGHTGELFF. The chain uses TRBV5-1 and TRBJ2-2; TCRdb names TRBD2, which stays unverified in the absence of DNA. Germline V gives CDR1 SGHRS, CDR2 YFSETQ. This CDR3 is built from 16 residues.

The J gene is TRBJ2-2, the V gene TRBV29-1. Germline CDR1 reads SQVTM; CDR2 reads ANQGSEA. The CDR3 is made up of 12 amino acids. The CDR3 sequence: CSGAKNTGELFF.

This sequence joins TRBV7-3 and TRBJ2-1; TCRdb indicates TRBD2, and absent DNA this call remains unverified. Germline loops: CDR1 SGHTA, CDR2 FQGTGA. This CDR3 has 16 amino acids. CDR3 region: CASSPGGGSLGNEQFF.

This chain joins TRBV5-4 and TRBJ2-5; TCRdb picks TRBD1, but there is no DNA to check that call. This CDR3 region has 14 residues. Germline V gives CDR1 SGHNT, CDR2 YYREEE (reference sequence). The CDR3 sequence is CASSFGQGEETQYF.

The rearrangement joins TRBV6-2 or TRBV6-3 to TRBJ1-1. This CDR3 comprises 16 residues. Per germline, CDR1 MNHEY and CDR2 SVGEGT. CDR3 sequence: CASSRQTVRGGTEAFF.

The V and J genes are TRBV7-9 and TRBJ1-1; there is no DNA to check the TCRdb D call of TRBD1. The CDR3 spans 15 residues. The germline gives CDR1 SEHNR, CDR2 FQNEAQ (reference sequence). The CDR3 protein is CASSLGGAGRTEAFF.